Listed below are T cell receptor beta chains from one sample, sequenced in a study of blood T cell repertoires in COVID-19. Clones were read by immunoSEQ multiplex PCR, and TCRdb kept only the in-frame ones, dropping some. In the table there are tens of thousands of clones, 82% of which are singletons. Sequenced input: peripheral blood. All receptors derive from a woman aged 80 or over with acute or convalescent COVID-19. Both conserved end residues are part of each CDR3. D genes are given only for firm matches. Size is omitted from some rows. Given values are once, few, many or a class for expanded clones.

CDR3aa: CASSEGTSGPYEQYF
CDR3nt: TGTGCCAGCAGCGAAGGGACTAGCGGACCCTACGAGCAGTACTTC
j_gene: TRBJ2-7
d_gene: TRBD2
abundance: .
v_gene: TRBV13

CDR3aa: CASSSVTYYGYTF
CDR3nt: TGTGCCAGCAGTTCTGTGACATACTATGGCTACACCTTC
j_gene: TRBJ1-2
d_gene: .
abundance: .
v_gene: TRBV28

CDR3aa: CASSLRTSGRDEQFF
CDR3nt: TGTGCCAGCAGCTTAAGGACTAGCGGGAGGGATGAGCAGTTCTTC
j_gene: TRBJ2-1
d_gene: TRBD2
abundance: .
v_gene: TRBV13

CDR3aa: CASSLAGVSNQPQHF
CDR3nt: TGCGCCAGCAGCTTGGCCGGGGTAAGCAATCAGCCCCAGCATTTT
j_gene: TRBJ1-5
d_gene: .
abundance: .
v_gene: TRBV5-1

CDR3aa: CASSHPTRARTYEQYF
CDR3nt: TGTGCCAGCAGCCACCCTACGAGGGCAAGAACCTACGAGCAGTACTTC
j_gene: TRBJ2-7
d_gene: .
abundance: .
v_gene: TRBV14

CDR3aa: CASTLGPRRAYGYTF
CDR3nt: TGTGCCAGCACCCTGGGTCCGAGGCGAGCCTATGGCTACACCTTC
j_gene: TRBJ1-2
d_gene: .
abundance: .
v_gene: TRBV3-1/TRBV3-2

CDR3aa: CASSLQGGEAFF
CDR3nt: TGTGCCAGCAGTTTACAGGGAGGTGAAGCTTTCTTT
j_gene: TRBJ1-1
d_gene: .
abundance: .
v_gene: TRBV12-3/TRBV12-4

CDR3aa: CASSLGTGREKLFF
CDR3nt: TGTGCCAGCAGCTTAGGGACAGGCCGGGAAAAACTGTTTTTT
j_gene: TRBJ1-4
d_gene: TRBD1
abundance: .
v_gene: TRBV7-6

CDR3aa: CASSLSNTPGAFF
CDR3nt: TGTGCCAGCAGTTTAAGTAACACGCCGGGGGCTTTCTTT
j_gene: TRBJ1-1
d_gene: .
abundance: few
v_gene: TRBV12-3/TRBV12-4

CDR3aa: CASSLGVLTQKGVQETQYF
CDR3nt: TGCGCCAGCAGCTTGGGGGTATTGACTCAAAAAGGGGTTCAAGAGACCCAGTACTTC
j_gene: TRBJ2-5
d_gene: .
abundance: .
v_gene: TRBV5-1

CDR3aa: CASSQAWRSNEKLFF
CDR3nt: TGTGCCAGCAGCCAAGCCTGGCGGTCTAATGAAAAACTGTTTTTT
j_gene: TRBJ1-4
d_gene: .
abundance: many
v_gene: TRBV3-1/TRBV3-2

CDR3aa: CASSRRGTSNYNEQFF
CDR3nt: TGTGCCAGCAGCCGTCGAGGGACAAGCAACTACAATGAGCAGTTCTTC
j_gene: TRBJ2-1
d_gene: .
abundance: once
v_gene: TRBV11-2

CDR3aa: CASSVAPLYEQYF
CDR3nt: TGTGCCAGCAGCGTAGCTCCCCTGTACGAGCAGTACTTC
j_gene: TRBJ2-7
d_gene: .
abundance: .
v_gene: TRBV9

CDR3aa: CASARGTSGSDTQYF
CDR3nt: TGCGCCAGCGCACGAGGGACTAGCGGGAGCGATACGCAGTATTTT
j_gene: TRBJ2-3
d_gene: TRBD2
abundance: .
v_gene: TRBV5-1

CDR3aa: CATRDRGPNGELFF
CDR3nt: TGTGCCACCAGGGACAGGGGGCCGAACGGGGAGCTGTTTTTT
j_gene: TRBJ2-2
d_gene: TRBD1
abundance: .
v_gene: TRBV24-1

CDR3aa: CASSPPSGSWGEQFF
CDR3nt: TGTGCCAGCTCACCACCTAGCGGGAGCTGGGGTGAGCAGTTCTTC
j_gene: TRBJ2-1
d_gene: TRBD2
abundance: .
v_gene: TRBV18

CDR3aa: CASSFWTGIYEQYF
CDR3nt: TGCGCCAGCAGCTTCTGGACAGGGATCTACGAGCAGTACTTC
j_gene: TRBJ2-7
d_gene: TRBD1
abundance: .
v_gene: TRBV5-1